This entry lists 10 T cell receptor beta chains sequenced from one sample in a study of T cell repertoires in cytomegalovirus infection. For these receptors, no antigen is known. MiXCR was run by TCRdb on the reads, yielding one entry per CDR3 protein. The profile shows about half a million distinct CDR3 sequences, about 33% of them singletons. Here the sequenced sample was cultured PBMCs, taken from culture after CMV antigen stimulation. Receptors originate from a human donor in good health (CMV status not recorded). Some clones in this sample may be carry-over from other donors' samples.

This clonotype was seen a few times. The chain links TRBV6-1 to TRBJ2-3; 11 bases align to TRBD2. The germline gives CDR1 MNHNS, CDR2 SASEGT. This CDR3 has 15 residues. J was trimmed by 2 bases and V by 6 bases; bases with no gene match: 4. The CDR3: CASSWTSGYTDTQYF. CDR3 DNA: TGTGCCAGCAGCTGGACTAGCGGGTACACAGATACGCAGTATTTT.

This clonotype was counted between two and nine times. V is TRBV12-5 and J is TRBJ1-2; no definite D call. The germline V gene has CDR1 LGHNT and CDR2 FRNRAP. The CDR3 is made up of 14 amino acids. V was pared by 6 bases and J by 0 bases, with 11 bases between. CDR3: CASGLTPTNYGYTF. The CDR3, as DNA: TGTGCTAGTGGCCTGACACCGACTAACTATGGCTACACCTTC.

The chain uses TRBV12-3 or TRBV12-4 and TRBJ2-4; the D is unclear. Between the trimmed V and J ends, which lost 4 bases and 0 bases, there was a span of 4 bases. The CDR3 spans 13 residues. CDR3 sequence (DNA): TGTGCCAGCAGTTATCTAGCCAAAAACATTCAGTACTTC. Translation: CASSYLAKNIQYF.

This clonotype was recorded a few times. The V call is TRBV6-2 or TRBV6-3, the J call TRBJ2-3; tentative D call: TRBD2 (5 bases). The V end lost 3 bases, the J end lost 3 bases, and 10 bases lay between the germline ends. CDR3 length: 14 residues. The V gene's germline CDR1 is MNHEY and CDR2 SVGEGT. The DNA of the CDR3 is TGTGCCAGCAGTTATCCCCGGGGTACAGATACGCAGTATTTT. This sequence encodes CASSYPRGTDTQYF.

The gene calls are TRBV27 and TRBJ1-5, with 10 positions matching TRBD1. Germline loops: CDR1 MNHEY, CDR2 SMNVEV (reference sequence). CDR3 length: 18 amino acids. Germline trimming cut 4 bases from V and 4 bases from J; bases unmatched to any gene: 13. Written as DNA, the CDR3 is TGTGCCAGCAGTTCAACTGGACAGGGGGGCCTTGATAATCAGCCCCAGCATTTT. Amino acids: CASSSTGQGGLDNQPQHF.

The chain couples TRBV19 to TRBJ1-5; maybe TRBD1 (6 bases). Trimming pared 0 bases from V and 2 bases from J, leaving 14 bases between. The germline gives CDR1 LNHDA, CDR2 SQIVND (reference sequence). This CDR3 comprises 17 residues. CDR3 sequence reads: CASSIEGRGLGNQPQHF. For the CDR3, the DNA is TGTGCCAGTAGTATAGAGGGACGGGGGCTTGGCAATCAGCCCCAGCATTTT.

This clonotype has only a few counts. The DNA for the CDR3 is TGTGCCAGTAGTTACACGGATGGGGCCAACGTCCTGACTTTC. Protein product: CASSYTDGANVLTF. The rearrangement joins TRBV19 to TRBJ2-6; D is unresolved. V lost 5 bases and J lost 3, with 8 bases in between. The CDR3 is 14 amino acids. The germline V gene encodes CDR1 LNHDA and CDR2 SQIVND (reference sequence).

The chain couples TRBV20-1 to TRBJ2-1; unclear D gene. CDR3 length: 14 residues. Looked up from germline, CDR1 is DFQATT and CDR2 is SNEGSKA (reference sequence). V was trimmed by 3 bases and J by 8 bases, leaving 17 bases between them. This CDR3 is CSARDRLVGDEQFF. The DNA for the CDR3 is TGCAGTGCTAGGGATAGACTGGTCGGCGATGAGCAGTTCTTC.

The chain recombines TRBV24-1 with TRBJ2-1; TRBD2 aligns across 8 bases. This CDR3 has 15 amino acids. The V gene end was trimmed by 2 bases and the J gene end by 2 bases; junction bases not matched to a gene: 1. CDR1 and CDR2 (germline): KGHDR, SFDVKD. The CDR3 bases are TGTGCCACCAGTGATTCCGGGAGGGCCTACAATGAGCAGTTCTTC. This encodes CATSDSGRAYNEQFF.

This clonotype was seen only a few times. V is TRBV28 and J is TRBJ2-1; maybe TRBD2 (5 bases). Trimming pared 1 base from V and 3 bases from J, leaving 22 bases between. The CDR3 extends over 19 amino acids. The germline gives CDR1 MDHEN, CDR2 SYDVKM. The CDR3 region is CASSLFPTAPRRNYNEQFF. CDR3 DNA: TGTGCCAGCAGTTTATTTCCTACCGCCCCCAGGAGGAACTACAATGAGCAGTTCTTC.